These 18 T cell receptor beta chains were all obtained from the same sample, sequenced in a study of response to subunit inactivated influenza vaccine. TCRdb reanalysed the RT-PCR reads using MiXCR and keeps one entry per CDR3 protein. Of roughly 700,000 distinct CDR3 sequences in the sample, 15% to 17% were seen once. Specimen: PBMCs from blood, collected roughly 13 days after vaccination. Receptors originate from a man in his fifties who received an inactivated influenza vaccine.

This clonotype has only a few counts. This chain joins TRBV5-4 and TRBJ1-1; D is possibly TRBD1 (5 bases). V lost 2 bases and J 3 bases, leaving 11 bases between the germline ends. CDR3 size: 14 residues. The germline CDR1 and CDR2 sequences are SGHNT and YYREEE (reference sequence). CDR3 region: CASSFDRGYTEAFF. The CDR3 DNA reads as TGTGCCAGCAGCTTCGATAGGGGATACACTGAAGCTTTCTTT.

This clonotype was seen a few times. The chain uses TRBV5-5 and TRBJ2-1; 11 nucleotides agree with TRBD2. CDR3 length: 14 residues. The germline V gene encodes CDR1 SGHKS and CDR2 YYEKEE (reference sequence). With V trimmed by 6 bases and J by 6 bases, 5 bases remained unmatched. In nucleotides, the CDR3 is TGTGCCAGCACCCTCCTAGCGGGAGGCAATGAGCAGTTCTTC. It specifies CASTLLAGGNEQFF. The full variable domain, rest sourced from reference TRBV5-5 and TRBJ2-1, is DAGVTQSPTHLIKTRGQQVTLRCSPISGHKSVSWYQQVLGQGPQFIFQYYEKEERGRGNFPDRFSARQFPNYSSELNVNALLLGDSALYLCASTLLAGGNEQFFGPGTRLTVL.

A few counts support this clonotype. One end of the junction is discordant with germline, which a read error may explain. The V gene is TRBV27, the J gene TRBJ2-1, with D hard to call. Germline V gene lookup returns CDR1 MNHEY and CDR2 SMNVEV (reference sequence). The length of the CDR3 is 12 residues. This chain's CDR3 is CATSTWDNEQFF. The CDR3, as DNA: TGTGCCACCAGTACATGGGACAATGAGCAGTTCTTC.

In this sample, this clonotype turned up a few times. The CDR3 reads CASGPDRGLTSEAFF. CDR3 nucleotides: TGTGCTAGTGGTCCCGACAGGGGGCTTACGTCTGAAGCTTTCTTT. The chain carries TRBV12-5 and TRBJ1-1, with 10 bases fitting TRBD1. The ends lost 5 bases at V and 6 bases at J; junction bases unmatched: 9. This CDR3 has 15 residues. The germline gives CDR1 LGHNT, CDR2 FRNRAP.

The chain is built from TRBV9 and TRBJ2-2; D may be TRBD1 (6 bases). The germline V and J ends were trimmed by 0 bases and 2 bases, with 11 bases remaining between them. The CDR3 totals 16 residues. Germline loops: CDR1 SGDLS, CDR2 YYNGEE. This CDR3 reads CASSVDPGDNTGELFF. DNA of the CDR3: TGTGCCAGCAGCGTAGATCCAGGGGATAACACCGGGGAGCTGTTTTTT. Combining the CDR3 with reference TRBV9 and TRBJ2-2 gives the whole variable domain DSGVTQTPKHLITATGQRVTLRCSPRSGDLSVYWYQQSLDQGLQFLIQYYNGEERAKGNILERFSAQQFPDLHSELNLSSLELGDSALYFCASSVDPGDNTGELFFGEGSRLTVL.

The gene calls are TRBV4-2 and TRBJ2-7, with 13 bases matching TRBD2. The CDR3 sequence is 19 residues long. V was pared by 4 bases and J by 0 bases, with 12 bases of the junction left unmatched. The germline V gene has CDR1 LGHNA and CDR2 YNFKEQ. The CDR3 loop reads CASSLRTSGSRTSSYEQYF. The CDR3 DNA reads TGTGCCAGCAGCCTCCGGACTAGCGGGAGCCGTACTAGCTCCTACGAGCAGTACTTC.

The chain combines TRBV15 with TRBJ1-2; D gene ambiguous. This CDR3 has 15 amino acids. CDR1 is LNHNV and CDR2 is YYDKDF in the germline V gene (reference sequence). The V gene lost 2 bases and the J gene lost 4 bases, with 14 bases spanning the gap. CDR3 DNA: TGTGCCACCAGCAGAACACGGGGAACCACCTATGGCTACACCTTC. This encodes CATSRTRGTTYGYTF. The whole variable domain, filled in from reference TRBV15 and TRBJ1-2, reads DAMVIQNPRYQVTQFGKPVTLSCSQTLNHNVMYWYQQKSSQAPKLLFHYYDKDFNNEADTPDNFQSRRPNTSFCFLDIRSPGLGDTAMYLCATSRTRGTTYGYTFGSGTRLTVV.

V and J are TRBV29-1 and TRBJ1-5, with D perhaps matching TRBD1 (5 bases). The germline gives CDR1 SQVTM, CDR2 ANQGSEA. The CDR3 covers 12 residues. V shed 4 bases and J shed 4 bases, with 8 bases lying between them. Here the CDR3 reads CSVGGWNQPQHF. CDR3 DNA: TGCAGCGTTGGGGGGTGGAATCAGCCCCAGCATTTT. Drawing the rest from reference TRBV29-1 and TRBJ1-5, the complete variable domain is SAVISQKPSRDICQRGTSLTIQCQVDSQVTMMFWYRQQPGQSLTLIATANQGSEATYESGFVIDKFPISRPNLTFSTLTVSNMSPEDSSIYLCSVGGWNQPQHFGDGTRLSIL.

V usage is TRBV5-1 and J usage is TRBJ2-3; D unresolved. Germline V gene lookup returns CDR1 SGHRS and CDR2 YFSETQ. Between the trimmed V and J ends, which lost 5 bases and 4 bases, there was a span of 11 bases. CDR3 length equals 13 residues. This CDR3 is CASRETSADTQYF. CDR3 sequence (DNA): TGCGCCAGCAGGGAAACCAGTGCAGATACGCAGTATTTT.

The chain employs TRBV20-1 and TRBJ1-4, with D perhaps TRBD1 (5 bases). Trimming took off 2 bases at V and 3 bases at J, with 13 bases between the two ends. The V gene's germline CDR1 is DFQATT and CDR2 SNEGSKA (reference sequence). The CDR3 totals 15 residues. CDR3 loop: CSARRGPSANEKLFF. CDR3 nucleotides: TGCAGTGCTAGACGGGGCCCTTCGGCTAATGAAAAACTGTTTTTT.

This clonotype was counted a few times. CDR3: CASSPKALNTEAFF. CDR3 sequence (DNA): TGCGCCAGCAGCCCTAAGGCGTTGAACACTGAAGCTTTCTTT. The chain is built from TRBV5-1 and TRBJ1-1; D is uncertain. Germline V gene lookup returns CDR1 SGHRS and CDR2 YFSETQ. The length of the CDR3 is 14 residues. Trimming cost V 4 bases and J 0 bases, with 10 bases left between them.

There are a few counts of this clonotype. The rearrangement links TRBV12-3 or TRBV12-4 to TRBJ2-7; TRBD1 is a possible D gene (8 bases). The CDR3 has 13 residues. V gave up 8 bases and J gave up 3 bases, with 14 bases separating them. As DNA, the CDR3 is TGTGCCAGCGGGAGGGACAGGTACTACGAGCAGTACTTC. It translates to CASGRDRYYEQYF.

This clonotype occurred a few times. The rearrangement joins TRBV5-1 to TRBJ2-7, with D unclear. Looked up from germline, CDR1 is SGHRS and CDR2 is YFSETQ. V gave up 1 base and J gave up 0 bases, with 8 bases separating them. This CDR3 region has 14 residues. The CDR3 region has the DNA TGCGCCAGCAGCTTGCCGCAGGACTCCTACGAGCAGTACTTC. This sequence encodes CASSLPQDSYEQYF.

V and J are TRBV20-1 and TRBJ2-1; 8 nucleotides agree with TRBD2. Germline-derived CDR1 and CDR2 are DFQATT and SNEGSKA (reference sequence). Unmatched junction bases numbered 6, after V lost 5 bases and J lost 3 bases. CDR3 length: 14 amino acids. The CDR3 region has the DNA TGCAGTGCTTCTGAGCGGGGGCTCTACAATGAGCAGTTCTTC. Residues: CSASERGLYNEQFF.

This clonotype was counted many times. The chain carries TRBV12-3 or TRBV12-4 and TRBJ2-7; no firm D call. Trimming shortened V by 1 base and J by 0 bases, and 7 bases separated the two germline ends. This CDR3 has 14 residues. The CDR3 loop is CASSLEVDSYEQYF. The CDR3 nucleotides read TGTGCCAGCAGTTTAGAAGTAGACTCCTACGAGCAGTACTTC.

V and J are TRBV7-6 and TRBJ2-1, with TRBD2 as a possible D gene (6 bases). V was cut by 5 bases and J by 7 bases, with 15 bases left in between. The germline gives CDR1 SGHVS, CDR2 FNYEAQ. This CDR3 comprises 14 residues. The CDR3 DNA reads TGTGCCAGCAGCCCGGGTAGCGGAGTAAATGAGCAGTTCTTC. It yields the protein CASSPGSGVNEQFF.

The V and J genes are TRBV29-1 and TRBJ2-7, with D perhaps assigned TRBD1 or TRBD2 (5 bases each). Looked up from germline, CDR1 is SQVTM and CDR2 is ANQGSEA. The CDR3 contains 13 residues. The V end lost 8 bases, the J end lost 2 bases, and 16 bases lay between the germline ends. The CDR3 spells CSFSGTETYEQYF. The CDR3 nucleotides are TGCAGCTTTTCCGGGACGGAGACCTACGAGCAGTACTTC.

The DNA of the CDR3 is TGTGCCAGCAGTTTAAATCGCCAGAGCTCCTACGAGCAGTACTTC. Translation: CASSLNRQSSYEQYF. V usage is TRBV27 and J usage is TRBJ2-7, with D uncertain. V lost 2 bases and J lost 0, with 11 bases in between. Germline values: CDR1 MNHEY, CDR2 SMNVEV (reference sequence). The CDR3 has 15 residues.